This passage covers 27 T cell receptor beta chains from one sample sequenced in a study of response to subunit inactivated influenza vaccine (dated by TCRdb to 2016 to 2018). Libraries came from RT-PCR. TCRdb records Illumina HiSeq 2500 as the sequencer. TCRdb reworked the public reads: Q25 trimming with fastp, MiXCR clone assembly, productive beta chains retained. A single entry per CDR3 protein holds the most common genes and DNA from its merged rows. This sample is represented by 600,000 to 700,000 distinct CDR3 sequences; around 13% of them were singletons. The ten most abundant clones make up roughly 7.2% of the sample. The sequenced sample was PBMCs from blood, obtained about 14 days before vaccination. The source is a man aged 50 to 59 who received an inactivated influenza vaccine. Donor details come from another sample of the same person, matched by shared clones.

This clonotype appeared many times. The conserved final phenylalanine or tryptophan is absent from the CDR3, which likely points to a read error. The limits of the CDR3 on the DNA are not certain, so only TCRdb's listed CDR3 is given. This chain uses TRBV6-2 or TRBV6-3 with TRBJ2-7; the table's D call, TRBD1, was not checked against the DNA. A total of 11 residues make up the CDR3, ends included. Germline loops: CDR1 MNHEY, CDR2 SVGEGT. CDR3 residues: CASSYGTGLVL.

This clonotype was recorded a few times. The rearrangement uses TRBV19 and TRBJ2-1; 10 positions match TRBD2. V shed 2 bases, J shed 3 bases, and the junction held 4 bases outside the gene matches. Germline V gives CDR1 LNHDA, CDR2 SQIVND (reference sequence). The CDR3 covers 16 residues. The DNA of the CDR3 is TGTGCCAGTAGTATAATAGGACTAGCGGTCTACAATGAGCAGTTCTTC. It encodes CASSIIGLAVYNEQFF.

The J gene is TRBJ2-3, the V gene TRBV5-1, with no clear D. CDR1 and CDR2 from the germline V gene are SGHRS and YFSETQ. V was trimmed by 3 bases and J by 5 bases, leaving 13 bases between them. CDR3 size: 14 residues. The CDR3 nucleotides are TGCGCCAGCAGCTCGGACGGGCGAGGAGATACGCAGTATTTT. Amino acids: CASSSDGRGDTQYF.

The gene calls are TRBV4-3 and TRBJ2-5; weak D call: TRBD2 (6 bases). Germline values: CDR1 LGHNA, CDR2 YSLEER. Trimming cost V 3 bases and J 5 bases, with 19 bases left between them. This CDR3 is built from 16 residues. The CDR3 DNA sequence: TGCGCCAGCAGCCATCAAACTAGCAGCGCCCCGGAGACCCAGTACTTC. It is translated as CASSHQTSSAPETQYF.

This clonotype appeared a few times. The chain recombines TRBV7-2 with TRBJ2-7; D unclear. With 4 bases removed from V and 5 bases from J, the gap between germline ends came to 0 bases. Germline CDR1 is SGHTA and CDR2 is FQGNSA. This CDR3 has 9 amino acids. The CDR3 loop reads CASSYEQYF. Written as DNA, the CDR3 is TGTGCCAGCAGCTACGAGCAGTACTTC.

This clonotype occurred a few times. The V and J genes are TRBV18 and TRBJ1-6, with D perhaps TRBD1 (5 bases). The CDR3 totals 15 residues. V lost 1 base to trimming and J lost 9 bases, with 13 bases between them. Looked up from germline, CDR1 is KGHSH and CDR2 is LQKENI. CDR3 region: CASSPQAGIGSPLHF. DNA for the CDR3: TGTGCCAGCTCACCACAAGCAGGGATCGGTTCACCCCTCCACTTT. Variable domain in full (rest from reference TRBV18 and TRBJ1-6): NAGVMQNPRHLVRRRGQEARLRCSPMKGHSHVYWYRQLPEEGLKFMVYLQKENIIDESGMPKERFSAEFPKEGPSILRIQQVVRGDSAAYFCASSPQAGIGSPLHFGNGTRLTVT.

This clonotype turned up a few times. This rearrangement joins TRBV19 to TRBJ1-5; TRBD1 is a possible D gene (6 bases). Germline loops: CDR1 LNHDA, CDR2 SQIVND (reference sequence). Trimming left V 3 bases short and J 0 bases short, with 12 bases between. The CDR3 loop spans 16 amino acids. The CDR3 is CASSIRGTGSNQPQHF. The CDR3 coding sequence is TGTGCCAGTAGTATTAGGGGGACGGGTAGCAATCAGCCCCAGCATTTT.

V usage is TRBV4-1 and J usage is TRBJ1-1; D unresolved. The germline gives CDR1 MGHRA, CDR2 YSYEKL. This CDR3 has 15 residues. V shed 3 bases and J shed 3 bases, with 14 bases lying between them. CDR3 sequence: CASSQAKAVHTEAFF. In DNA, the CDR3 is TGCGCCAGCAGCCAGGCTAAGGCGGTGCACACTGAAGCTTTCTTT.

This chain uses TRBV24-1 with TRBJ2-1, with 8 bases aligning to TRBD2. The germline V gene encodes CDR1 KGHDR and CDR2 SFDVKD. CDR3 length: 16 amino acids. V dropped 4 bases and J dropped 0; count of bases not matched to a gene: 4. In DNA form, the CDR3 reads TGTGCCACCAGTGACCGCGGGGGGAGCTCCTACAATGAGCAGTTCTTC. This encodes CATSDRGGSSYNEQFF.

This clonotype was counted at least ten times. The V call is TRBV12-3 or TRBV12-4, the J call TRBJ2-7, with no clear D. The CDR3 runs to 14 residues. The V end was cut by 6 bases, the J end by 0 bases, with 12 bases between. CDR3 sequence reads: CASSPDRSSYEQYF. CDR3 DNA sequence: TGTGCCAGCAGCCCGGACCGGAGCTCCTACGAGCAGTACTTC.

This sequence joins TRBV4-2 and TRBJ2-3; possibly TRBD2 for D (5 bases). In germline, CDR1 is LGHNA, CDR2 YNFKEQ. V lost 2 bases and J 5 bases, leaving 11 bases between the germline ends. The CDR3 consists of 14 residues. The CDR3 here is CASSQSPRGDTQYF. The CDR3 region has the DNA TGTGCCAGCAGCCAATCCCCCCGGGGAGATACGCAGTATTTT.

This clonotype appeared a few times. The chain joins TRBV7-9 to TRBJ2-7; a weak D match, TRBD1 (6 bases). Trimming left V 5 bases short and J 4 bases short, with 18 bases between. Germline CDR1 reads SEHNR; CDR2 reads FQNEAQ (reference sequence). CDR3 length: 15 residues. CDR3 sequence (DNA): TGTGCCAGCAGCCAGGGGACCGGGACACCATACGAGCAGTACTTC. It is translated as CASSQGTGTPYEQYF.

At least ten counts were recorded for this clonotype. V gene TRBV19 combines with J gene TRBJ1-2; D call uncertain. The CDR3 runs 13 residues. The ends were cut back, 5 bases at V and 2 bases at J, with 9 bases in the middle. Germline CDR1 reads LNHDA; CDR2 reads SQIVND (reference sequence). The CDR3 bases are TGTGCCAGTAGTCCCCTTGGCAACTATGGCTACACCTTC. Its translation: CASSPLGNYGYTF.

This rearrangement joins TRBV30 to TRBJ2-5; a weak D match, TRBD2 (7 bases). CDR1 is GTSNPN, CDR2 SVGIG, per germline (reference sequence). This CDR3 has 11 amino acids. The ends were cut back, 8 bases at V and 5 bases at J, with 12 bases in the middle. The CDR3 nucleotides are TGTGCCGGGGGGGGCGGGGAGACCCAGTACTTC. Amino acid sequence: CAGGGGETQYF.

There are many counts of this clonotype. The V and J genes are TRBV20-1 and TRBJ2-7; 8 positions match TRBD1. The CDR3 runs to 14 residues. Germline V gives CDR1 DFQATT, CDR2 SNEGSKA (reference sequence). The J segment lost 3 bases and the V segment lost 0 bases, leaving 4 bases of the junction unmatched. The CDR3 loop is CSAREGQAHYEQYF. The CDR3 DNA is TGCAGTGCTAGAGAGGGACAGGCCCACTACGAGCAGTACTTC.

The chain carries TRBV20-1 and TRBJ2-1; tentative D call: TRBD2 (7 bases). There are 17 residues in the CDR3. Germline V gene lookup returns CDR1 DFQATT and CDR2 SNEGSKA (reference sequence). Between the trimmed V and J ends, which lost 0 bases and 3 bases, there was a span of 18 bases. The CDR3 is CSARERGRASGYNEQFF. The CDR3 DNA sequence: TGCAGTGCTAGAGAGAGGGGGAGGGCCTCGGGCTACAATGAGCAGTTCTTC.

This clonotype occurred a few times. The rearrangement uses TRBV9 and TRBJ2-3, with 10 bases identical to TRBD2. The CDR3 sequence is 17 residues long. CDR1 is SGDLS and CDR2 is YYNGEE in the germline V gene. The junction had 8 bases not matched to a gene; V was cut back by 0 bases and J by 4 bases. Written as DNA, the CDR3 is TGTGCCAGCAGCGTAGTGGCTAGCGGGGGACTGGCAGATACGCAGTATTTT. It translates to CASSVVASGGLADTQYF.

This clonotype was picked up many times. This chain connects TRBV29-1 to TRBJ2-1; 8 positions match TRBD2. Per the germline V gene, CDR1 is SQVTM and CDR2 is ANQGSEA. The CDR3 is 14 amino acids. V shed 4 bases, J shed 5 bases, and the junction held 7 bases outside the gene matches. The CDR3 DNA is TGCAGCGTTGGGGCGGGAGGACCCAACAATGAGCAGTTCTTC. Translated, it gives CSVGAGGPNNEQFF.

The rearrangement joins TRBV15 to TRBJ1-5; TRBD1 matches at 10 bases. The CDR3 sequence is 15 residues long. Germline-derived CDR1 and CDR2 are LNHNV and YYDKDF (reference sequence). The V gene end was trimmed by 1 base and the J gene end by 3 bases; junction bases not matched to a gene: 0. CDR3: CATSRGQGANQPQHF. In DNA form, the CDR3 reads TGTGCCACCAGCAGAGGACAGGGGGCCAATCAGCCCCAGCATTTT.

The sample holds many counts of this clonotype. The chain links TRBV7-2 to TRBJ1-6; D might be TRBD1 (5 bases). The V gene lost 4 bases and the J gene lost 6 bases, with 10 bases spanning the gap. Germline CDR1 reads SGHTA; CDR2 reads FQGNSA. CDR3 length: 14 amino acids. CDR3: CASSWGLLNSPLHF. For the CDR3, the DNA is TGTGCCAGCAGCTGGGGACTTCTTAATTCACCCCTCCACTTT.

This clonotype turned up a few times. The chain carries TRBV4-1 and TRBJ1-1, with 8 bases identical to TRBD1. The J segment lost 10 bases and the V segment lost 1 base, leaving 5 bases of the junction unmatched. Germline V CDR1 and CDR2: MGHRA, YSYEKL. This CDR3 has 13 amino acids. The CDR3 bases are TGCGCCAGCAGCCAAGCTCGGGACAGGAGAGCTTTCTTT. It is translated as CASSQARDRRAFF.

This clonotype was counted only a few times. The chain carries TRBV20-1 and TRBJ1-1; the D is unclear. CDR3 length: 13 amino acids. Germline assignment: CDR1 DFQATT and CDR2 SNEGSKA (reference sequence). Between the trimmed V and J ends, which lost 4 bases and 1 base, there was a span of 10 bases. The DNA for the CDR3 is TGCAGTGCTAAGGGCCGGGAGAACACTGAAGCTTTCTTT. Translated, it gives CSAKGRENTEAFF.

This chain joins TRBV6-2 or TRBV6-3 and TRBJ2-7; D might be TRBD2 (6 bases). CDR3 length: 16 residues. CDR1 and CDR2 (germline): MNHEY, SVGEGT. V lost 7 bases and J lost 6, with 25 bases in between. CDR3 in amino acids: CASIGPGRDAKVEQYF. The CDR3 coding sequence is TGTGCCAGCATTGGACCGGGGCGGGATGCCAAGGTCGAGCAGTACTTC.

V usage is TRBV12-3 or TRBV12-4 and J usage is TRBJ1-4, with a tentative D call TRBD1 (6 bases). Trimming left V 0 bases short and J 8 bases short, with 19 bases between. The CDR3 consists of 17 residues. CDR3 in DNA: TGTGCCAGCAGTTTAGCAGGGGGGATATTACGGGTCGAAAAACTGTTTTTT. It codes for CASSLAGGILRVEKLFF.

This clonotype occurred a few times. V usage is TRBV5-1 and J usage is TRBJ2-6, with 7 bases lining up with TRBD1. V lost 6 bases and J lost 2; bases outside the gene matches: 5. The CDR3 is 15 residues long. Germline V lookup: CDR1 SGHRS, CDR2 YFSETQ. CDR3 coding DNA: TGCGCCAGCACCAAAGACAGGGCTGGGGCCAACGTCCTGACTTTC. The encoded protein is CASTKDRAGANVLTF.

This clonotype turned up a few times. V is TRBV20-1 and J is TRBJ2-1, with 7 bases identical to TRBD2. CDR1 DFQATT and CDR2 SNEGSKA come from the germline V gene (reference sequence). The CDR3 has 15 residues. V trimming: 2 bases; J trimming: 2 bases; junction bases outside the gene matches: 6. The CDR3 nucleotides read TGCAGTGCTAGACCAGCGGGGTTAACCTACAATGAGCAGTTCTTC. Amino acids: CSARPAGLTYNEQFF.

This clonotype showed up just a few times. This chain links TRBV6-5 with TRBJ2-3; 9 positions agree with TRBD2. The CDR3 has 16 amino acids. The V gene's germline CDR1 is MNHEY and CDR2 SVGAGI. J lost 1 base, V lost 0 bases, and 2 bases had no gene match. The chain's CDR3 is CASSYSLAGGTDTQYF. The CDR3 nucleotides read TGTGCCAGCAGTTACTCTTTAGCGGGAGGCACAGATACGCAGTATTTT.